Listed below are T cell receptor beta chains from one sample, sequenced in a study of early T cells in non-severe SARS-CoV-2 infection. Via MiXCR, TCRdb re-called the 5' RACE reads, giving one row per CDR3 protein. The sample lists about 31,000 distinct CDR3 sequences; around 5.4% were seen once. Input material: whole blood. The receptors shown here come from an adult who was a healthcare worker with PCR-confirmed SARS-CoV-2 infection or an uninfected control (not recorded which). Each CDR3 is given with its conserved first and last residue. Each record gives: D gene, V gene, J gene, clone size, CDR3 length, CDR3 DNA, CDR3 protein. A D gene is named only where the DNA matches it firmly. Clone size is given for some rows only: seen once, a few or many times, or a class if the clone is expanded.

D: .; V: TRBV7-9; J: TRBJ1-4; size: many; length: 15; DNA: TGTGCCAGCAGCCTTCTTACTACAACTAATGAAAAACTGTTTTTT; CDR3: CASSLLTTTNEKLFF
D: .; V: TRBV28; J: TRBJ2-2; size: many; length: 16; DNA: TGTGCCAGCAGTTTCCCTGGACTTATGAACACCGGGGAGCTGTTTTTT; CDR3: CASSFPGLMNTGELFF
D: .; V: TRBV5-1; J: TRBJ2-2; size: few; length: 15; DNA: TGCGCCAGCAGCTTGGATCCCTCTAACACCGGGGAGCTGTTTTTT; CDR3: CASSLDPSNTGELFF
D: .; V: TRBV20-1; J: TRBJ1-5; size: many; length: 14; DNA: TGCAGTGCCTCCCAGGGCCCTAGCAATCAGCCCCAGCATTTT; CDR3: CSASQGPSNQPQHF
D: .; V: TRBV7-2; J: TRBJ1-1; size: many; length: 13; DNA: TGTGCCAGCAGCTCGCGGGGGGGTAATGAAGCTTTCTTT; CDR3: CASSSRGGNEAFF
D: .; V: TRBV18; J: TRBJ2-1; size: .; length: 12; DNA: TGTGCCAGCTCACCACGGGACAATGAGCAGTTCTTC; CDR3: CASSPRDNEQFF
D: .; V: TRBV6-1; J: TRBJ2-7; size: many; length: 13; DNA: TGTGCCAGCACCCGGGCAACCACCTACGAGCAGTACTTC; CDR3: CASTRATTYEQYF
D: TRBD1; V: TRBV12-3/TRBV12-4; J: TRBJ2-5; size: .; length: 15; DNA: TGTGCCAGCAGGCAGACAGGGGGCCGAGTCGAGACCCAGTACTTC; CDR3: CASRQTGGRVETQYF
D: .; V: TRBV28; J: TRBJ2-1; size: .; length: 15; DNA: TGTGCCAGCAGGATTACAGGGTCTCCGAGGAATGAGCAGTTCTTC; CDR3: CASRITGSPRNEQFF
D: .; V: TRBV20-1; J: TRBJ2-7; size: many; length: 11; DNA: TGCAGTGCATCACTAGCCCCCGAGCAGTACTTC; CDR3: CSASLAPEQYF
D: TRBD1; V: TRBV12-3/TRBV12-4; J: TRBJ2-5; size: many; length: 14; DNA: TGTGCCAGCAGTTCCCGGACAGGGGAAGAGACCCAGTACTTC; CDR3: CASSSRTGEETQYF
D: .; V: TRBV14; J: TRBJ2-1; size: few; length: 17; DNA: TGTGCCAGCAGCTCAACCCAAGCGGACCACACCTACAATGAGCAGTTCTTC; CDR3: CASSSTQADHTYNEQFF
D: .; V: TRBV20-1; J: TRBJ1-5; size: many; length: 15; DNA: TGCAGCACCACCAACCATAGACAGACCAATCAGCCCCAGCATTTT; CDR3: CSTTNHRQTNQPQHF
D: .; V: TRBV6-1; J: TRBJ1-2; size: many; length: 13; DNA: TGTGCCAGCAGTGAAGGGGGTCACTATGGCTACACCTTC; CDR3: CASSEGGHYGYTF
D: .; V: TRBV2; J: TRBJ2-5; size: .; length: 12; DNA: TGTGCCAGCAGGAAGGGGGGCGAGACCCAGTACTTC; CDR3: CASRKGGETQYF
D: .; V: TRBV4-1; J: TRBJ2-4; size: few; length: 13; DNA: TGCGCCAGCAGCGGGTCGGAAGTCAACATTCAGTACTTC; CDR3: CASSGSEVNIQYF
D: TRBD2; V: TRBV4-1; J: TRBJ2-5; size: many; length: 16; DNA: TGCGCCAGCAGCCAAGACGTTTCTAGCGGGGCCCGGACCCAGTACTTC; CDR3: CASSQDVSSGARTQYF
D: TRBD2; V: TRBV4-2; J: TRBJ2-1; size: .; length: 16; DNA: TGTGCCAGCAGCCAACAAGCGGGGAGCTCCTACAATGAGCAGTTCTTC; CDR3: CASSQQAGSSYNEQFF
D: TRBD2; V: TRBV28; J: TRBJ2-1; size: many; length: 14; DNA: TGTGCCAGCATGAGGCGGGAGAGTTTTAATGAGCAGTTCTTC; CDR3: CASMRRESFNEQFF
D: .; V: TRBV28; J: TRBJ1-1; size: many; length: 16; DNA: TGTGCCAGCAGTTCAGGGATAGGGATACGGAACACTGAAGCTTTCTTT; CDR3: CASSSGIGIRNTEAFF
D: TRBD2; V: TRBV5-4; J: TRBJ2-3; size: .; length: 13; DNA: TGTGCCAGCAGCATAGCGGGAGCTGATACGCAGTATTTT; CDR3: CASSIAGADTQYF
D: .; V: TRBV5-6; J: TRBJ2-3; size: many; length: 13; DNA: TGTGCCAGCAGTAAGGACCGGGCAGATACGCAGTATTTT; CDR3: CASSKDRADTQYF
D: .; V: TRBV25-1; J: TRBJ2-5; size: many; length: 11; DNA: TGTGCCAGCACCGGATTAGAGACCCAGTACTTC; CDR3: CASTGLETQYF
D: .; V: TRBV18; J: TRBJ1-2; size: many; length: 14; DNA: TGTGCCAGCTCACTAGGGGAGAGGGACTATGGCTACACCTTC; CDR3: CASSLGERDYGYTF
D: .; V: TRBV7-3; J: TRBJ2-2; size: few; length: 13; DNA: TGTGCCAGCAGCTCCTGGGGCACCGGGGAGCTGTTTTTT; CDR3: CASSSWGTGELFF
D: TRBD1; V: TRBV6-1; J: TRBJ1-6; size: few; length: 15; DNA: TGTGCCAGCACCTCTGGGACAGGGTGGAATTCACCCCTCCACTTT; CDR3: CASTSGTGWNSPLHF
D: .; V: TRBV25-1; J: TRBJ2-1; size: few; length: 12; DNA: TGTGCCAGCAGTGGTAGGTATGCTGAGCAGTTCTTC; CDR3: CASSGRYAEQFF
D: .; V: TRBV7-2; J: TRBJ1-6; size: .; length: 13; DNA: TGTGCCAGCAGCCTGGGACCAAATTCACCCCTCCACTTT; CDR3: CASSLGPNSPLHF
D: .; V: TRBV15; J: TRBJ1-5; size: many; length: 13; DNA: TGTGCCACCAGCTCAGGGAGCAATCAGCCCCAGCATTTT; CDR3: CATSSGSNQPQHF
D: .; V: TRBV12-3/TRBV12-4; J: TRBJ2-7; size: many; length: 17; DNA: TGTGCCAGCAGTTGGGGGCGGGGGCAGGGAGGCGGTCACGAGCAGTACTTC; CDR3: CASSWGRGQGGGHEQYF
D: .; V: TRBV6-5; J: TRBJ2-3; size: many; length: 15; DNA: TGTGCCAGCAGTTCCCAAGGGTCCGTCGCCGATACGCAGTATTTT; CDR3: CASSSQGSVADTQYF
D: .; V: TRBV27; J: TRBJ2-4; size: few; length: 16; DNA: TGTGCCAGCAGTTTATGGTCAGGCGGGGCCAAAAACATTCAGTACTTC; CDR3: CASSLWSGGAKNIQYF
D: .; V: TRBV5-5; J: TRBJ2-7; size: few; length: 14; DNA: TGTGCCAGCAGCTTTGGGCCGCCGCCCTACGAGCAGTACTTC; CDR3: CASSFGPPPYEQYF
D: .; V: TRBV3-1; J: TRBJ2-3; size: many; length: 15; DNA: TGTGCCAGCCAATTAGGCGGACCTAGCACAGATACGCAGTATTTT; CDR3: CASQLGGPSTDTQYF
D: .; V: TRBV3-1; J: TRBJ1-5; size: .; length: 15; DNA: TGTGCCAGCAGCCAAGACTCCAGAGGCAATCAGCCCCAGCATTTT; CDR3: CASSQDSRGNQPQHF
D: .; V: TRBV6-2/TRBV6-3; J: TRBJ1-5; size: few; length: 13; DNA: TGTGCCAGCAGTTCAGGGGAGAATCAGCCCCAGCATTTT; CDR3: CASSSGENQPQHF
D: TRBD2; V: TRBV20-1; J: TRBJ2-7; size: few; length: 18; DNA: TGCAGTGCTAGAGATCGGGATACTAGCGGGAGGCGCTCCTACGAGCAGTACTTC; CDR3: CSARDRDTSGRRSYEQYF
D: .; V: TRBV6-1; J: TRBJ2-3; size: many; length: 15; DNA: TGTGCCAGCAGTGAAGGGGGCATGAGGACAGATACGCAGTATTTT; CDR3: CASSEGGMRTDTQYF
D: .; V: TRBV10-1; J: TRBJ1-6; size: .; length: 15; DNA: TGCGCCAGCAGTGAGGGCAGGGGAAATAATTCACCCCTCCACTTT; CDR3: CASSEGRGNNSPLHF
D: .; V: TRBV7-9; J: TRBJ2-7; size: many; length: 15; DNA: TGTGCCAGCAGCTTTGATCGGGACTCCTCCTACGAGCAGTACTTC; CDR3: CASSFDRDSSYEQYF
D: TRBD1; V: TRBV5-1; J: TRBJ1-1; size: few; length: 14; DNA: TGCGCCAGCAGCTACGGACAGGGGGCCACTGAAGCTTTCTTT; CDR3: CASSYGQGATEAFF
D: .; V: TRBV7-2; J: TRBJ1-5; size: .; length: 15; DNA: TGTGCCAGCAGCTTAGTAACCGGGAGCAATCAGCCCCAGCATTTT; CDR3: CASSLVTGSNQPQHF
D: TRBD1; V: TRBV7-9; J: TRBJ2-5; size: many; length: 15; DNA: TGTGCCAGCAGCCCCTGGGGACAGCGTAAAGAGACCCAGTACTTC; CDR3: CASSPWGQRKETQYF
D: .; V: TRBV19; J: TRBJ1-1; size: medium-sized; length: 10; DNA: TGTGCCAGTAGAGGGGAAGAAGCTTTCTTT; CDR3: CASRGEEAFF
D: TRBD2; V: TRBV27; J: TRBJ2-7; size: many; length: 15; DNA: TGTGCCAGCGCCCGGGGAGCGGGAGGGCCATTTGAGCAGTACTTC; CDR3: CASARGAGGPFEQYF
D: .; V: TRBV4-1; J: TRBJ1-4; size: .; length: 16; DNA: TGCGCCAGCAGCCAAGACGGTACCAGGGGTGATGAAAAACTGTTTTTT; CDR3: CASSQDGTRGDEKLFF
D: .; V: TRBV18; J: TRBJ2-7; size: many; length: 12; DNA: TGTGCCAGCTCAGGGATTCCCTACGAGCAGTACTTC; CDR3: CASSGIPYEQYF
D: .; V: TRBV28; J: TRBJ1-6; size: .; length: 14; DNA: TGTGCCAGCGGGATACAGGCCTATAATTCACCCCTCCACTTT; CDR3: CASGIQAYNSPLHF
D: .; V: TRBV2; J: TRBJ2-1; size: many; length: 15; DNA: TGTGCCAGCAGTGAAGGGCTAGACCCGAGGTATGAGCAGTTCTTC; CDR3: CASSEGLDPRYEQFF
D: .; V: TRBV11-2; J: TRBJ2-4; size: many; length: 12; DNA: TGTGCCAGCAGCTTTCGGGAAGGCATTCAGTACTTC; CDR3: CASSFREGIQYF
D: .; V: TRBV12-3/TRBV12-4; J: TRBJ1-5; size: .; length: 11; DNA: TGTGCCAGCAGTACAAATCAGCCCCAGCATTTT; CDR3: CASSTNQPQHF
D: .; V: TRBV28; J: TRBJ2-3; size: few; length: 15; DNA: TGTGCCAGCAGCCGACCCGGGACAAAAGGAGATACGCAGTATTTT; CDR3: CASSRPGTKGDTQYF
D: TRBD1; V: TRBV5-1; J: TRBJ2-1; size: .; length: 16; DNA: TGCGCCAGCAGCTTGGTCGGGGGACAGGGGTTCAATGAGCAGTTCTTC; CDR3: CASSLVGGQGFNEQFF
D: .; V: TRBV6-4; J: TRBJ2-1; size: many; length: 16; DNA: TGTGCCAGCAGCCACCTTGACGGGACCAAAAACAATGAGCAGTTCTTC; CDR3: CASSHLDGTKNNEQFF
D: .; V: TRBV7-8; J: TRBJ1-2; size: .; length: 15; DNA: TGTGCCAGCAGCTTAGGGCCCATAGATAACTATGGCTACACCTTC; CDR3: CASSLGPIDNYGYTF
D: .; V: TRBV12-3/TRBV12-4; J: TRBJ2-1; size: .; length: 19; DNA: TGTGCCAGCAGTCCCGATCCTCCGGGAGCGGGTTTACCTCTCGGTGAGCAGTTCTTC; CDR3: CASSPDPPGAGLPLGEQFF
D: .; V: TRBV20-1; J: TRBJ2-1; size: few; length: 14; DNA: TGCAGTGCTAGAGATTTCGGCGCCTCGAATGAGCAGTTCTTC; CDR3: CSARDFGASNEQFF
D: .; V: TRBV20-1; J: TRBJ2-1; size: few; length: 16; DNA: TGCAGTGCTAAATTCAGCGGGACAGAGATCTACAATGAGCAGTTCTTC; CDR3: CSAKFSGTEIYNEQFF
D: TRBD2; V: TRBV20-1; J: TRBJ2-7; size: few; length: 16; DNA: TGCAGTACCCAGGGCCCTAGCGGGAGTAGGACCTACGAGCAGTACTTC; CDR3: CSTQGPSGSRTYEQYF